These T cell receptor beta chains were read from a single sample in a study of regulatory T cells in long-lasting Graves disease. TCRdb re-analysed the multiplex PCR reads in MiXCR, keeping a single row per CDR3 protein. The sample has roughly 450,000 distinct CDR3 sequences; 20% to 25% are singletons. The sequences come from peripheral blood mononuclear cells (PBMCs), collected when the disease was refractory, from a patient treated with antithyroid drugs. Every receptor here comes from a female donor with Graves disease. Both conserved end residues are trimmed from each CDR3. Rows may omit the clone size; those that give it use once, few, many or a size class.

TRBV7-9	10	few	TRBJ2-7	ASSLAYYEQY
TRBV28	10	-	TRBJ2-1	ASGTSDNEQF
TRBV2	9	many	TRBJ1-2	ASGRDYGYT
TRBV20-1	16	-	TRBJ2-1	SARGGIGTSGSYNEQF
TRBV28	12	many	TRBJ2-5	ASRSGLAGETQY
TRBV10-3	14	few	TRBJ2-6	ATAGEPISGANVLT
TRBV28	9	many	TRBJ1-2	ASSDGVGYT
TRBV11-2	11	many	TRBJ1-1	AAQTWARPEAF
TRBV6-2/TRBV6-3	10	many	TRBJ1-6	ASSNYNSPLH
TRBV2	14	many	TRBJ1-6	ASSGENNSYNSPLH
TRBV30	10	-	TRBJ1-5	AWTHREQPQH
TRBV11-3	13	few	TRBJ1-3	ASSLGGSLGNTIY
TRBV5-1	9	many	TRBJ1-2	ASSEQEVRT
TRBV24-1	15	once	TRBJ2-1	ATSGRGGLRTYNEQF
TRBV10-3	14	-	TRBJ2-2	ASTVTSRERAGELF
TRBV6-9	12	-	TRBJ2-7	ASSLLAVRFEQY
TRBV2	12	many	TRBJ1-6	ASSEGTAFGALH
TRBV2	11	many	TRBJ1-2	ATQRARDYGYT
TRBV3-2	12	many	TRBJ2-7	ASSQGTGCYEQY
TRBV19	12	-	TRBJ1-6	ANSTTSGQEYPH
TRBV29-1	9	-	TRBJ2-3	SVDPTDTQY
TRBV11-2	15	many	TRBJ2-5	ASSLRLAGATKETQY
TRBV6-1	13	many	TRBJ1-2	ASSDRGGPDYGYT
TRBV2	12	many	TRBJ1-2	ASSEALRESGYT
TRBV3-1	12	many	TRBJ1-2	ASSQGRPDYGYT
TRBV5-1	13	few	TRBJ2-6	ASIADGSGANVLT
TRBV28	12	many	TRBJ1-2	ASSTSNRGYGYT
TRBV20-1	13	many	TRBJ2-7	SAKRKWESPAKQY
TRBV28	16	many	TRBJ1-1	ASSFLAGRQGRGTEAF
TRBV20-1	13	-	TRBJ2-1	SARETSGSGHEQF
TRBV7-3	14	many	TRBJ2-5	ASSRGLAGGGETQY
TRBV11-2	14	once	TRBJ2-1	ASSLWRGGPYNEQF
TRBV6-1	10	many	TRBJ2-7	ASSQQGDEQY
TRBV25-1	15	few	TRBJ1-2	ASSDPLRPGQGNGYT
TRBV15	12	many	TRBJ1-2	ATSRVGQTAGYT
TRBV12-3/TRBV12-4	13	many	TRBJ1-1	ASSLGSGVDTEAF
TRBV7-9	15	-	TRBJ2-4	ASSLGTSGLAKNIQY
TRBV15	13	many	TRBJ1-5	ATSRAGGTGQPQH
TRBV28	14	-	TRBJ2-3	ASSREGDRFSDTQY
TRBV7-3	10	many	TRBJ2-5	ASSSPGKAQY
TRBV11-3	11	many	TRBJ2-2	ASRPQDTGELF
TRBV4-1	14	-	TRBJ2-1	ASSQDIRGGPNEQF
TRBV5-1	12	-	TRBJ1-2	ASSLGTASYGYT
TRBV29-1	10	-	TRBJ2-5	SVRGGVETQY
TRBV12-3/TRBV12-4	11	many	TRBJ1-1	ASRRQVDTEAF
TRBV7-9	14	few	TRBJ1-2	ASSQDPVQGHYGYT
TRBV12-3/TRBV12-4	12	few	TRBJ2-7	ASSSRDFDDEQY
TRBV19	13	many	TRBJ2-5	ASSIGAGDGETQY
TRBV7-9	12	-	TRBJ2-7	ASSTDSRTYEQY
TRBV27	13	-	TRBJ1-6	ASSFTGRPAEPLH
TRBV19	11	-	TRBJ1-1	ASSVGTPTEAF
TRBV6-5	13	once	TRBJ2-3	ASSYQGPSTDTQY
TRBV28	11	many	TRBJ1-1	ASSPPGFTEAF
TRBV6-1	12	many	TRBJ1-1	ASVPRHESTEAF
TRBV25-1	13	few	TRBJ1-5	ASSEWGGANQPQH